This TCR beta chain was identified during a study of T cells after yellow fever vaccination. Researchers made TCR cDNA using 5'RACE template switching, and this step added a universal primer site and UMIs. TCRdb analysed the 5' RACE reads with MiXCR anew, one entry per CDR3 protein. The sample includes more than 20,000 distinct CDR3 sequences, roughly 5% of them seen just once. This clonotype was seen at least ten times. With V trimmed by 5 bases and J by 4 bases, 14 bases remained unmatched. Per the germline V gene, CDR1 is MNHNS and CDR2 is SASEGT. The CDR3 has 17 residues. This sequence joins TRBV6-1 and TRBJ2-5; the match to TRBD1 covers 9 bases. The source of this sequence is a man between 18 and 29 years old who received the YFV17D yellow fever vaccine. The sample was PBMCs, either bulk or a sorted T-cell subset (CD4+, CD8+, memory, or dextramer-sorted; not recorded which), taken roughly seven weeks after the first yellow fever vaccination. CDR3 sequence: CASSRATGQGFRETQYF. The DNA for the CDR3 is TGTGCCAGCAGTCGAGCGACGGGACAGGGCTTTAGAGAGACCCAGTACTTC.